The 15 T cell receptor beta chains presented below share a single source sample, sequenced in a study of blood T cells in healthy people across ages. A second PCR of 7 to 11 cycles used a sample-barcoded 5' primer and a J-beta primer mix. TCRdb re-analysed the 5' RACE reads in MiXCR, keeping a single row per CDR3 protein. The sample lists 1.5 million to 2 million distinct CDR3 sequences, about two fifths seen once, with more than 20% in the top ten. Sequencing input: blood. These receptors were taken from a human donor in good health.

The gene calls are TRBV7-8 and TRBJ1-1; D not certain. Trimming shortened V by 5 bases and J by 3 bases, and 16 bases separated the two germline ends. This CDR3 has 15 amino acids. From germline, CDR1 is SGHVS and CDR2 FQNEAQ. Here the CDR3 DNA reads TGTGCCAGCAGCCCGCCCTTTTTTCGGGACACTGAAGCTTTCTTT. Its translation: CASSPPFFRDTEAFF.

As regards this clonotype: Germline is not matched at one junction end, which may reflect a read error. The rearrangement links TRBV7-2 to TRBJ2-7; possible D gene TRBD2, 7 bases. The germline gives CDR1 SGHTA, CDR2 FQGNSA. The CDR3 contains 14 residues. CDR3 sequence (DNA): TGCGCCAGCAGCTTAGACGGGGGGCACTACGAGCAGTACTTC. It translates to CASSLDGGHYEQYF. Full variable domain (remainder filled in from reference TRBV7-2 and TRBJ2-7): GAGVSQSPSNKVTEKGKDVELRCDPISGHTALYWYRQSLGQGLEFLIYFQGNSAPDKSGLPSDRFSAERTGGSVSTLTIQRTQQEDSAVYLCASSLDGGHYEQYFGPGTRLTVT.

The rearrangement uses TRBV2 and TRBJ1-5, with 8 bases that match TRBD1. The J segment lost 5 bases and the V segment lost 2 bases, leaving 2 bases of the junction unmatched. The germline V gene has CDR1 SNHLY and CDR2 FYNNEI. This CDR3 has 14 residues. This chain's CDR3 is CASSEQGADQPQHF. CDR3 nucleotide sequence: TGTGCCAGCAGTGAACAGGGGGCGGATCAGCCCCAGCATTTT.

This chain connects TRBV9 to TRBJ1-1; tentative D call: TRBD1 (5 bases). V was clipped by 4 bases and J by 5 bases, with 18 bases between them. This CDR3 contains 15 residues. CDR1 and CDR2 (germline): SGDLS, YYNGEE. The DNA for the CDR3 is TGTGCCAGCAGCCCCCCGGGACTGGGGGGGACTGAAGCTTTCTTT. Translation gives CASSPPGLGGTEAFF.

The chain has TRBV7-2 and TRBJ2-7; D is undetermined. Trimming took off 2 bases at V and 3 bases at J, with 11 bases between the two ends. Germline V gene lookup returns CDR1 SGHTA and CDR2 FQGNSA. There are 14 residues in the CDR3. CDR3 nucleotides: TGTGCCAGCAGCTTAAGGGTGCAGAACTACGAGCAGTACTTC. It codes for CASSLRVQNYEQYF.

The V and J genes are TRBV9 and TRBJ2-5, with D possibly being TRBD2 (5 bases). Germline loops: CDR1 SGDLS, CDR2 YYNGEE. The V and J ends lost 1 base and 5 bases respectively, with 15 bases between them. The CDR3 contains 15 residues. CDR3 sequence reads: CASSVNWQSGETQYF. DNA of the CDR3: TGTGCCAGCAGCGTAAATTGGCAATCGGGGGAGACCCAGTACTTC.

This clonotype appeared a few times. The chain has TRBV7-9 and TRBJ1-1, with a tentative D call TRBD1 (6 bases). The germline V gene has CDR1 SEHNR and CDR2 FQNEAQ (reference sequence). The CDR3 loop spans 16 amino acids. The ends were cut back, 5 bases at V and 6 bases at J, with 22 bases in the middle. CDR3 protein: CASSPLRGRGLAEAFF. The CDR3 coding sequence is TGTGCCAGCAGCCCCCTTCGAGGCAGGGGTTTGGCTGAAGCTTTCTTT.

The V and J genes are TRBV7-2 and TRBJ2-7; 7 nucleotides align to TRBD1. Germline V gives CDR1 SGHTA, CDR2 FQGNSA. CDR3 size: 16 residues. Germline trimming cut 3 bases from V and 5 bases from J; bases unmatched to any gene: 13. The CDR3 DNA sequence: TGTGCCAGCAGCTTCTCCCCCCGACTACAGGGGAACGAGCAGTACTTC. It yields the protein CASSFSPRLQGNEQYF.

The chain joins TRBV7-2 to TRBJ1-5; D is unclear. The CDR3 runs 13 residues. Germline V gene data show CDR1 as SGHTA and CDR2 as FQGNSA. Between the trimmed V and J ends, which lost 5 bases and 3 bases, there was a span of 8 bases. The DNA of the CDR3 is TGTGCCAGCAGCACCCGGACCAATCAGCCCCAGCATTTT. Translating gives CASSTRTNQPQHF.

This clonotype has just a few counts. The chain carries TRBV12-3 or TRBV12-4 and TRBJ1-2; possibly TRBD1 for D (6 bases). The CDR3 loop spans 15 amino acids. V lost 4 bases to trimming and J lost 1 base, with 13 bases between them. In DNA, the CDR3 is TGTGCCAGCAGTTGGGGGGCAGTTTTTAACTATGGCTACACCTTC. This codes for CASSWGAVFNYGYTF.

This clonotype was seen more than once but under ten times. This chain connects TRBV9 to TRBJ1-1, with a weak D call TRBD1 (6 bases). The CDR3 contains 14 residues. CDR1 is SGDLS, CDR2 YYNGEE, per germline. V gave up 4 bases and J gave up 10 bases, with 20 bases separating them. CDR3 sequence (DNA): TGTGCCAGCAGCCCCACGGGCGGGGGCAGGGGAGCTTTCTTT. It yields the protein CASSPTGGGRGAFF.

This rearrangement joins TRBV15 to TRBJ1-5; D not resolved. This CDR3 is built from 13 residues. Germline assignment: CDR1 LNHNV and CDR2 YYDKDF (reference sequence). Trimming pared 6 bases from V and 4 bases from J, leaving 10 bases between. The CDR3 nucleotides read TGTGCCACCAGTTATCAAGCTAATCAGCCCCAGCATTTT. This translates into CATSYQANQPQHF.

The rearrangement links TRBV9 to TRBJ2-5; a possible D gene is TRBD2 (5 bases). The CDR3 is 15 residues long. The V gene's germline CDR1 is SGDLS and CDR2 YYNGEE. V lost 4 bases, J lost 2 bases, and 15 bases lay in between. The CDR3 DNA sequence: TGTGCCAGCAGCCGGGGAGCCAACAATCAAGAGACCCAGTACTTC. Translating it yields CASSRGANNQETQYF.

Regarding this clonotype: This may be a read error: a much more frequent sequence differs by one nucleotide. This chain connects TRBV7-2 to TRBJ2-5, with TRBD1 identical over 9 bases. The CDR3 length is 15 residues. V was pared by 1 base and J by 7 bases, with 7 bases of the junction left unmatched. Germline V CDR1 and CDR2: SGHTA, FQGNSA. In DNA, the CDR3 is TGTGCCAGCAGCTTAGGCCGGGGACAGGGAGGGACCCAGTACTTC. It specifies CASSLGRGQGGTQYF.

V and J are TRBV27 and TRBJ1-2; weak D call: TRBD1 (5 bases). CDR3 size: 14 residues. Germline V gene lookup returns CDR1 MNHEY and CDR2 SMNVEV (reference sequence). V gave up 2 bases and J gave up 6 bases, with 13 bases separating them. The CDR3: CASSLRGAQHGYTF. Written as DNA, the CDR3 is TGTGCCAGCAGTTTAAGGGGAGCCCAGCATGGCTACACCTTC.